This T cell receptor beta chain is from a study of blood T cell repertoires in COVID-19. About the research overall: Sites across the United States, Italy and Spain contributed samples from acute and convalescent COVID-19. T cells, B-cell-depleted T cells, or PBMCs supplied cDNA or gDNA.

Original processing notes: From reference gene primer amplification, estimates of nucleated cell counts were derived. Assay: immunoSEQ multiplex PCR; the TCRdb copy retains only in-frame clones and omits some. V, J and clone size were drawn from that table, and D and trimming were deduced from the DNA. The table records some 220,000 clones, about 83% of them present only once. V shed 2 bases and J shed 2 bases, with 10 bases lying between them. The CDR3 totals 14 residues. The germline V gene encodes CDR1 KGHSH and CDR2 LQKENI. The source is a middle-aged man with acute or convalescent COVID-19. Sample: peripheral blood. The chain links TRBV18 to TRBJ2-7, with D possibly matching TRBD1 (6 bases). CDR3 loop: CASSPRTDAYEQYF. Here the CDR3 DNA reads TGTGCCAGCTCACCAAGGACAGACGCCTACGAGCAGTACTTC.